Included here is one TCR beta chain sequence, with context. The J segment lost 0 bases and the V segment lost 3 bases, leaving 3 bases of the junction unmatched. The CDR3 has 15 residues. Germline CDR1 SGDLS, CDR2 YYNGEE. This sample was included in a study of blood T cell repertoires in COVID-19. Assay used: immunoSEQ multiplex PCR; TCRdb lists only in-frame clones, some missing. The sample shows approximately 69,000 clones, roughly 70% of them seen only once. Sequencing used peripheral blood. The clonotype was recovered from a man aged 55-75 years with acute or convalescent COVID-19. The V call is TRBV9, the J call TRBJ2-3; 8 bases fit TRBD2. CDR3 nucleotides: TGTGCCAGCAGCGCGACTAGCGCTAGCACAGATACGCAGTATTTT. It is translated as CASSATSASTDTQYF.